The rows below give T cell receptor beta chains drawn from one sample of a study of blood T cell repertoires in COVID-19. Sequencing was performed with immunoSEQ multiplex PCR; in TCRdb, only in-frame clones are kept and a portion is missing. Of some 62,000 clones listed, 80% to 90% are singletons. Sample: peripheral blood. The receptors here all came from a woman aged 60-70 years with COVID-19, enrolled during active disease. The CDR3 runs from the conserved cysteine through the conserved F or W. A D gene is named only where the DNA matches it firmly. Some rows have no size entry. The others give once, few or many, or a class for an expanded clone.

TRBD2	TRBV19	TRBJ2-1	NA	18	CASRPQRLAGGTYNEQFF	TGTGCCAGTAGACCGCAGCGACTAGCGGGAGGGACCTACAATGAGCAGTTCTTC
TRBD2	TRBV7-9	TRBJ2-1	NA	16	CASSLSQRGLRNEQFF	TGTGCCAGCAGCTTATCCCAGCGGGGACTACGCAATGAGCAGTTCTTC
NA	TRBV4-2	TRBJ2-5	NA	16	CASSQSPSGPQETQYF	TGTGCCAGCAGCCAAAGTCCCAGCGGGCCCCAAGAGACCCAGTACTTC
TRBD1	TRBV15	TRBJ1-1	once	15	CATSNHGQGSGEAFF	TGTGCCACCAGCAACCACGGACAGGGTTCGGGTGAAGCTTTCTTT
TRBD1	TRBV11-2	TRBJ2-3	NA	19	CASSLAATGGTPSTDTQYF	TGTGCCAGCAGCTTAGCCGCGACAGGGGGAACGCCGAGCACAGATACGCAGTATTTT
NA	TRBV7-9	TRBJ1-5	NA	14	CASSPYSSNQPQHF	TGTGCCAGCAGCCCTTACAGTAGCAATCAGCCCCAGCATTTT
TRBD1	TRBV19	TRBJ2-5	NA	15	CASDDRGRGEETQYF	TGTGCCAGTGATGACAGGGGGAGAGGTGAAGAGACCCAGTACTTC
TRBD1	TRBV7-9	TRBJ1-2	NA	15	CASSYGTGLGYGYTF	TGTGCCAGCAGCTACGGGACAGGCCTGGGCTATGGCTACACCTTC
NA	TRBV11-3	TRBJ1-2	NA	15	CASSLVGPGSYGYTF	TGTGCCAGCAGCTTAGTAGGGCCCGGGAGCTATGGCTACACCTTC
TRBD2	TRBV6-2/TRBV6-3	TRBJ2-5	NA	18	CASSYGGLAGGLIKTQYF	TGTGCCAGCAGTTACGGCGGACTAGCGGGAGGTTTAATTAAGACCCAGTACTTC
NA	TRBV4-2	TRBJ1-5	NA	17	CASSQDSPRGGNQPQHF	TGTGCCAGCAGCCAAGATAGCCCCAGGGGAGGCAATCAGCCCCAGCATTTT
TRBD1	TRBV2	TRBJ1-5	NA	14	CASSQGQTYQPQHF	TGTGCCAGCAGTCAGGGACAGACCTATCAGCCCCAGCATTTT
TRBD2	TRBV9	TRBJ2-7	NA	14	CASSIAGGGLEQYF	TGTGCCAGCAGCATCGCGGGAGGCGGGTTGGAGCAGTACTTC
TRBD2	TRBV30	TRBJ2-3	NA	14	CAWSGGIPTDTQYF	TGTGCCTGGTCCGGGGGGATCCCGACAGATACGCAGTATTTT
NA	TRBV7-2	TRBJ2-4	once	14	CASSLDSTGDIQYF	TGTGCCAGCAGCTTAGACTCCACGGGGGACATTCAGTACTTC
TRBD2	TRBV19	TRBJ2-1	NA	15	CASSIWGLADNEQFF	TGTGCCAGTAGTATATGGGGACTAGCGGACAATGAGCAGTTCTTC
TRBD2	TRBV5-4	TRBJ2-3	NA	16	CASSTPTSGSTDTQYF	TGTGCCAGCAGCACCCCGACTAGCGGGAGCACAGATACGCAGTATTTT
NA	TRBV9	TRBJ2-5	NA	15	CASSVVVGGGETQYF	TGTGCCAGCAGCGTAGTTGTGGGAGGCGGAGAGACCCAGTACTTC
NA	TRBV11-3	TRBJ2-7	NA	11	CASSFIEVQYF	TGTGCCAGCAGCTTCATTGAGGTGCAGTACTTC
TRBD2	TRBV27	TRBJ2-7	NA	15	CASSLKTSGPYEQYF	TGTGCCAGCAGTCTTAAGACTAGCGGTCCCTACGAGCAGTACTTC
NA	TRBV5-4	TRBJ2-4	NA	16	CASSPRDFGAKNIQYF	TGTGCCAGCAGCCCCCGGGACTTCGGGGCCAAAAACATTCAGTACTTC
NA	TRBV18	TRBJ1-1	NA	13	CATAYSSYTEAFF	TGTGCCACCGCCTACTCCTCATACACTGAAGCTTTCTTT
TRBD1	TRBV6-1	TRBJ1-5	NA	17	CASSEVVLTGKIQPQHF	TGTGCCAGCAGTGAAGTAGTTTTGACAGGGAAAATCCAGCCCCAGCATTTT
TRBD1	TRBV11-2	TRBJ1-4	NA	17	CASSLGRGGLTNEKLFF	TGTGCCAGCAGCTTAGGACGAGGGGGCCTAACTAATGAAAAACTGTTTTTT
NA	TRBV3-1/TRBV3-2	TRBJ1-3	NA	15	CASSQDSGAGNTIYF	TGTGCCAGCAGCCAAGATTCAGGGGCCGGAAACACCATATATTTT
TRBD2	TRBV4-1	TRBJ2-2	NA	15	CASSQGGLAGWELFF	TGCGCCAGCAGCCAAGGGGGACTAGCGGGATGGGAGCTGTTTTTT
TRBD2	TRBV15	TRBJ2-3	NA	16	CATSTRLAGNTDTQYF	TGTGCCACCAGCACGCGACTAGCGGGAAACACAGATACGCAGTATTTT
TRBD1	TRBV6-5	TRBJ1-2	NA	12	CASTGGAGGYTF	TGTGCCAGTACAGGGGGCGCGGGTGGCTACACCTTC
NA	TRBV19	TRBJ2-1	NA	15	CASSITWQSHNEQFF	TGTGCCAGTAGTATCACCTGGCAATCCCACAATGAGCAGTTCTTC
NA	TRBV30	TRBJ1-3	NA	13	CAWSGDSADTIYF	TGTGCCTGGAGCGGGGACTCCGCAGACACCATATATTTT
TRBD1	TRBV2	TRBJ1-1	NA	13	CASDRGRGTEAFF	TGTGCCAGCGACAGGGGGCGCGGCACTGAAGCTTTCTTT
TRBD2	TRBV7-9	TRBJ2-1	NA	16	CASTLGAGEGHNEQFF	TGTGCCAGCACCCTCGGGGCGGGAGAGGGGCACAATGAGCAGTTCTTC
NA	TRBV5-4	TRBJ2-4	NA	14	CASSLPSQGSIQYF	TGTGCCAGCAGCTTGCCTTCACAGGGTTCCATTCAGTACTTC
NA	TRBV6-4	TRBJ1-6	NA	20	CASSSSEGWEVYSYNSPLHF	TGTGCCAGCTCTAGCAGTGAGGGTTGGGAGGTCTACTCCTATAATTCACCCCTCCACTTT
NA	TRBV5-1	TRBJ2-5	NA	14	CASSLGTTGETQYF	TGCGCCAGCAGCTTGGGAACCACGGGAGAGACCCAGTACTTC
TRBD1	TRBV19	TRBJ1-2	NA	16	CASSGSGGIGDYGYTF	TGTGCCAGTAGTGGGTCAGGGGGAATTGGGGACTATGGCTACACCTTC
NA	TRBV5-4	TRBJ1-3	NA	16	CASSPRDSGSGNTIYF	TGTGCCAGCAGCCCCAGGGACTCAGGCTCTGGAAACACCATATATTTT
TRBD2	TRBV5-1	TRBJ2-1	once	17	CASSTPQAGSSYNEQFF	TGCGCCAGCAGCACCCCCCAAGCGGGGAGCTCCTACAATGAGCAGTTCTTC
NA	TRBV7-9	TRBJ1-1	NA	13	CASRLARDTEAFF	TGTGCCAGCAGGTTAGCCAGGGACACTGAAGCTTTCTTT
TRBD1	TRBV10-3	TRBJ1-2	NA	15	CAISETGGTGYGYTF	TGTGCCATCAGTGAGACAGGGGGCACCGGCTATGGCTACACCTTC
NA	TRBV24-1	TRBJ2-3	NA	13	CATSDHWTDTQYF	TGTGCCACCAGTGACCACTGGACAGATACGCAGTATTTT
TRBD2	TRBV7-2	TRBJ2-2	NA	17	CASSLPSGRVGTGELFF	TGTGCCAGCAGCTTACCTAGCGGGAGAGTAGGTACCGGGGAGCTGTTTTTT
TRBD1	TRBV4-3	TRBJ2-7	NA	16	CASSQDPGQGGNEQYF	TGCGCCAGCAGCCAAGACCCGGGACAGGGTGGTAACGAGCAGTACTTC
NA	TRBV7-8	TRBJ2-1	once	14	CASSDVDRYNEQFF	TGTGCCAGCAGCGATGTCGACAGATACAATGAGCAGTTCTTC
TRBD1	TRBV6-5	TRBJ2-3	NA	15	CASSPDRASTDTQYF	TGTGCCAGCAGTCCGGACAGGGCTAGCACAGATACGCAGTATTTT
NA	TRBV4-1	TRBJ1-1	NA	14	CASSQRTVNTEAFF	TGCGCCAGCAGCCAGAGGACAGTGAACACTGAAGCTTTCTTT
TRBD1	TRBV11-3	TRBJ1-2	NA	13	CASSLEGTGGYTF	TGTGCCAGCAGCTTAGAAGGGACAGGAGGCTACACCTTC
TRBD1	TRBV6-6	TRBJ1-1	once	17	CASSPGTGGRRNTEAFF	TGTGCCAGCAGTCCCGGGACAGGGGGCAGGAGGAACACTGAAGCTTTCTTT
TRBD2	TRBV7-2	TRBJ2-2	NA	17	CASRLPVAGGRTGELFF	TGTGCCAGCAGACTCCCCGTCGCGGGAGGGCGGACCGGGGAGCTGTTTTTT
NA	TRBV7-2	TRBJ2-7	NA	15	CASSPLDGGPYEQYF	TGTGCCAGCAGCCCCTTGGACGGAGGTCCCTACGAGCAGTACTTC
TRBD2	TRBV5-1	TRBJ2-7	NA	16	CASSLVRLAGAYEQYF	TGCGCCAGCAGCTTGGTACGGCTAGCGGGAGCCTACGAGCAGTACTTC
TRBD1	TRBV18	TRBJ1-2	NA	13	CASSRDSSYGYTF	TGTGCCAGCTCACGGGACAGTAGCTATGGCTACACCTTC
NA	TRBV4-1	TRBJ1-4	NA	15	CASSQDRHVNEKLFF	TGCGCCAGCAGCCAAGACCGACACGTTAATGAAAAACTGTTTTTT